This TCR beta chain was found in a study of T cell repertoires in cytomegalovirus infection. The overall study: Use of recently identified HLA-C-restricted and well-studied HLA-B-restricted CMV epitopes was part of the study. Public signatures in TCR beta pointed to CMV infection and matching HLA type.

General study points: Summed frequency of public TCR beta families distinguished CMV carriers with the relevant HLA. The ex vivo response showed dominance by HLA-C-restricted CMV-specific TCR beta clonotypes.

TCRdb reanalysed the reads using MiXCR and keeps one entry per CDR3 protein. The data show around 430,000 distinct CDR3 sequences, more than 40% seen once. About this clonotype: What it binds is unknown.

This sequence originates from a human donor in good health (CMV status not recorded). Some clones in this sample may be carry-over from other donors' samples. The source material was cultured PBMCs, sampled from culture after CMV antigen stimulation.

CDR3 coding DNA: TGTGCCAGTGGTATGGGACAGAACTATGGCTACACCTTC. This codes for CASGMGQNYGYTF. The V gene is TRBV28, the J gene TRBJ1-2; 7 nucleotides match TRBD1. Germline loops: CDR1 MDHEN, CDR2 SYDVKM. There are 13 residues in the CDR3. Trimming at V came to 9 bases and at J to 2 bases, leaving 6 bases not matched to a gene.